The rows below give T cell receptor beta chains drawn from one sample of a study of early T cells in non-severe SARS-CoV-2 infection. Using its own MiXCR run on the 5' RACE reads, TCRdb lists one record per CDR3 protein. Among 55,000 to 80,000 distinct CDR3 sequences, 12% were seen once, and the ten largest hold 5% to 6.5%. The specimen was whole blood. These receptors all come from an adult who was a healthcare worker with PCR-confirmed SARS-CoV-2 infection or an uninfected control (not recorded which). CDR3s include the opening cysteine and the closing phenylalanine or tryptophan. Fields, in order: J gene, clone size, V gene, D gene, CDR3 DNA, CDR3 protein. A D gene is named only where the DNA matches it firmly. Clone size appears in some rows only: once, few, many, or a class for an expanded clone.

>TRBJ2-3|NA|TRBV3-1|NA
TGTGCCAGCAGCCAAGGTCAGACAAGCACGCAGTATTTT
CASSQGQTSTQYF
>TRBJ2-3|NA|TRBV2|TRBD2
TGTGCCAGCAGTGTCAGACTAGCGGGACTTAGCACAGATACGCAGTATTTT
CASSVRLAGLSTDTQYF
>TRBJ2-5|many|TRBV7-9|TRBD1
TGTGCCAGCAGCCCTCGGACAGGTAGCCGCCAAGAGACCCAGTACTTC
CASSPRTGSRQETQYF
>TRBJ2-2|few|TRBV29-1|NA
TGCAGCGTTCACGGGAGCACCGGGGAGCTGTTTTTT
CSVHGSTGELFF
>TRBJ2-5|NA|TRBV29-1|TRBD1
TGCAGCGTCCGGGACAGGGGGCTAGAGACCCAGTACTTC
CSVRDRGLETQYF
>TRBJ2-3|many|TRBV5-4|TRBD2
TGTGCCAGCAGCTCGGGACTAGCGGGCACAGATACGCAGTATTTT
CASSSGLAGTDTQYF
>TRBJ2-7|few|TRBV18|NA
TGTGCCAGCTCAGGGGATGGCGAGCAGTACTTC
CASSGDGEQYF
>TRBJ1-3|NA|TRBV20-1|NA
TGCAGTGCTTCCACGTCAGGGGAATTTGCTGGAAACACCATATATTTT
CSASTSGEFAGNTIYF
>TRBJ2-3|many|TRBV29-1|NA
TGCAGCGCCCGGATAGGGGGTGGAGATACGCAGTATTTT
CSARIGGGDTQYF
>TRBJ2-1|NA|TRBV7-2|TRBD2
TGTGCCAGCAGCCCCCAGGGACTAGCGGGAGTCCCGAGCTCCTACAATGAGCAGTTCTTC
CASSPQGLAGVPSSYNEQFF
>TRBJ2-5|NA|TRBV18|NA
TGTGCCAGCTCACCATCAGCAGAGACCCAGTACTTC
CASSPSAETQYF
>TRBJ2-2|many|TRBV5-1|NA
TGCGCCAGCAGCGCCGACACCCACACCGGGGAGCTGTTTTTT
CASSADTHTGELFF
>TRBJ2-7|few|TRBV11-2|TRBD2
TGTGCCAGCAGCCCGATCCGCGGGGGGTCCTACGAGCAGTACTTC
CASSPIRGGSYEQYF
>TRBJ2-1|few|TRBV20-1|TRBD2
TGCAGTGCTAGTAGATTACGGCTAGCGGGAGGAAGCTCCTACAATGAGCAGTTCTTC
CSASRLRLAGGSSYNEQFF
>TRBJ1-1|many|TRBV5-1|TRBD1
TGCGCCAGCAGCATACAAGAGACAGGGAAGAACACTGAAGCTTTCTTT
CASSIQETGKNTEAFF
>TRBJ2-3|many|TRBV9|TRBD2
TGTGCCAGCAGCCCCACGGGGGGGTCTGATACGCAGTATTTT
CASSPTGGSDTQYF
>TRBJ2-2|few|TRBV18|TRBD2
TGTGCCAGCTCACCGTCCCTAGCGGTGAACACCGGGGAGCTGTTTTTT
CASSPSLAVNTGELFF
>TRBJ2-7|many|TRBV7-3|NA
TGTGCCAGCGCGAATGGAGCTACAAGCTACGAGCAGTACTTC
CASANGATSYEQYF
>TRBJ2-2|few|TRBV5-1|NA
TGCGCCAGCAGCTTGCCCCTCCCCGGGGAGCTGTTTTTT
CASSLPLPGELFF
>TRBJ1-3|few|TRBV12-3/TRBV12-4|NA
TGTGCCAGCAGTCAGGACAACTCTGGAAACACCATATATTTT
CASSQDNSGNTIYF
>TRBJ2-3|many|TRBV12-3/TRBV12-4|NA
TGTGCCAGCAGTTTATACGAACCCAGGACAGATACGCAGTATTTT
CASSLYEPRTDTQYF
>TRBJ1-5|many|TRBV29-1|TRBD1
TGCAGCGTTCGGACAGGCATCAATCAGCCCCAGCATTTT
CSVRTGINQPQHF
>TRBJ2-1|few|TRBV12-2|NA
TGTGCAAGTCGCCGTATCAATGAGCAGTTCTTC
CASRRINEQFF
>TRBJ1-4|NA|TRBV3-1|NA
TGTGCCAGCAGCCGGGACCAGGGGAGGGAAAAACTGTTTTTT
CASSRDQGREKLFF
>TRBJ2-3|NA|TRBV18|NA
TGTGCCAGCTCACCTTCACGCACAGATACGCAGTATTTT
CASSPSRTDTQYF
>TRBJ2-7|few|TRBV11-2|TRBD2
TGTGCCAGCAGCTCCTGGACTAGCGGGGGGGCCTTGCCCTACGAGCAGTACTTC
CASSSWTSGGALPYEQYF
>TRBJ1-3|NA|TRBV29-1|NA
TGCAGCGTTGAGGCAGGCTTCTCTGGAAACACCATATATTTT
CSVEAGFSGNTIYF
>TRBJ2-2|NA|TRBV30|NA
TGTGCCCGGACCGCCCGGGCGAACACCGGGGAGCTGTTTTTT
CARTARANTGELFF
>TRBJ2-5|NA|TRBV18|NA
TGTGCCAGCTCACCACTATCTACCCAAGAGACCCAGTACTTC
CASSPLSTQETQYF
>TRBJ1-2|NA|TRBV6-6|TRBD1
TGTGCCAGCAGTTACACGACAGGGGACAACTATGGCTACACCTTC
CASSYTTGDNYGYTF
>TRBJ1-2|NA|TRBV4-1|NA
TGCGCCAGCAGCCAAGAGGGCAGCTGGTCGAGCTACACCTTC
CASSQEGSWSSYTF
>TRBJ2-7|few|TRBV29-1|NA
TGCAGCGCTCGGGCCCCTTTTACCTACGAGCAGTACTTC
CSARAPFTYEQYF
>TRBJ2-2|few|TRBV15|TRBD2
TGTGCCACCAGCGTGACTAGCGGGGGACCGGGCACCGGGGAGCTGTTTTTT
CATSVTSGGPGTGELFF
>TRBJ2-5|NA|TRBV28|TRBD2
TGTGCCAGCAGTTCCAGCGGGGGGCAGAACCAAGAGACCCAGTACTTC
CASSSSGGQNQETQYF
>TRBJ1-3|few|TRBV29-1|TRBD1
TGCAGCGTGGAAGACAGGGGAGGTAGAGACACCATATATTTT
CSVEDRGGRDTIYF
>TRBJ2-1|many|TRBV11-2|TRBD2
TGTGCCAGCAGCTCCACGCCGCGACTAGCGGATAAGTTCTTC
CASSSTPRLADKFF
>TRBJ1-1|NA|TRBV12-3/TRBV12-4|NA
TGTGCCAGCAGTTTAAGGGGTCGGATGAACACTGAAGCTTTCTTT
CASSLRGRMNTEAFF
>TRBJ1-1|many|TRBV29-1|NA
TGCAGCGTTGAAGATCCCAGGACCCAAGCTTTCTTT
CSVEDPRTQAFF
>TRBJ2-3|many|TRBV7-6|TRBD2
TGTGCCAGCAGCCGCAGCGGGGGCAGCACAGATACGCAGTATTTT
CASSRSGGSTDTQYF
>TRBJ2-3|NA|TRBV24-1|NA
TGTGCCACCAGTGCCGCAGATACGCAGTATTTT
CATSAADTQYF
>TRBJ2-2|NA|TRBV10-3|TRBD2
TGTGCCATCAAGCTAGCGGGAAGCAACACCGGGGAGCTGTTTTTT
CAIKLAGSNTGELFF
>TRBJ1-1|many|TRBV12-3/TRBV12-4|NA
TGTGCCAGCACTTTCAGCAGGAACACTGAAGCTTTCTTT
CASTFSRNTEAFF
>TRBJ2-7|few|TRBV6-6|NA
TGTGCCAGCAGTTACAGTGCAGACTACGAGCAGTACTTC
CASSYSADYEQYF
>TRBJ1-4|NA|TRBV7-8|NA
TGTGCCAGCAGCTTATTTGCAACTAATGAAAAACTGTTTTTT
CASSLFATNEKLFF
>TRBJ1-4|NA|TRBV3-1|NA
TGTGCCAGCAGCCAGGAGGGGGTCAACGAAAAACTGTTTTTT
CASSQEGVNEKLFF
>TRBJ2-1|many|TRBV7-3|NA
TGTGCCAGCAGCTTAACGACCTACAATGAGCAGTTCTTC
CASSLTTYNEQFF
>TRBJ1-1|few|TRBV5-1|NA
TGCGCCAGCGGGAAGGAAGTGAACACTGAAGCTTTCTTT
CASGKEVNTEAFF
>TRBJ2-5|NA|TRBV6-2/TRBV6-3|NA
TGTGCCAGCAGGGGGGACGGAGAGACCCAGTACTTC
CASRGDGETQYF
>TRBJ2-1|few|TRBV4-1|NA
TGCGCCAGCAGCCAAGACCCCCCTGTGGGTGGGGCTGAGCAGTTCTTC
CASSQDPPVGGAEQFF
>TRBJ1-3|few|TRBV4-1|NA
TGCGCCAGCAGCCAAGTTCCGACCTCTGGAAACACCATATATTTT
CASSQVPTSGNTIYF
>TRBJ2-2|NA|TRBV7-6|NA
TGTGCCAGCAGTACTAGCAATTCGAACACCGGGGAGCTGTTTTTT
CASSTSNSNTGELFF
>TRBJ2-1|NA|TRBV12-3/TRBV12-4|NA
TGTGCCAGCAGTCCTGTCACGAGGGAGCAGTTCTTC
CASSPVTREQFF
>TRBJ2-1|few|TRBV4-2|NA
TGTGCCAGCAGCCAAGATGACTCTAACAATGAGCAGTTCTTC
CASSQDDSNNEQFF
>TRBJ2-2|NA|TRBV3-1|TRBD2
TGTGCCAGCAGCCGGGGACTAGTAGTCACCGGGGAGCTGTTTTTT
CASSRGLVVTGELFF
>TRBJ1-2|many|TRBV10-3|TRBD1
TGTGCCATCAGCCTTGACCGGGACAGCTATGGCTACACCTTC
CAISLDRDSYGYTF
>TRBJ1-4|few|TRBV29-1|NA
TGCAGCGTTGTTCAGGAAAGGGGTGAAAAACTGTTTTTT
CSVVQERGEKLFF